This is a list of T cell receptor beta chains from one sample in a study of blood T cell repertoires in COVID-19. Clones were read by immunoSEQ multiplex PCR, and TCRdb kept only the in-frame ones, dropping some. The top ten hold 7.5% to 10% of the sample, which has about 170,000 clones, around 85% seen once. Sequencing was performed on peripheral blood. The receptor source for this set is a woman of 80 years or more with COVID-19, enrolled during active disease. Both conserved end residues are part of each CDR3. Each record gives: V gene, D gene, CDR3 length, clone size, J gene, CDR3 DNA, CDR3 protein. The D gene is left open where the match is weak. Some rows have no size entry. The others give once, few or many, or a class for an expanded clone.

TRBV7-2	NA	14	NA	TRBJ1-2	TGTGCCAGCAGCTTCCCCTCAGGTCCCTATGGCTACACCTTC	CASSFPSGPYGYTF
TRBV2	NA	13	NA	TRBJ1-1	TGTGCCAGCAGCGCCCGCCGGGGGATAGAAGCTTTCTTT	CASSARRGIEAFF
TRBV5-1	NA	14	NA	TRBJ1-1	TGCGCCAGCATGGGCGGCGGGGTTAACACTGAAGCTTTCTTT	CASMGGGVNTEAFF
TRBV9	TRBD1	20	NA	TRBJ1-5	TGTGCCAGCAGCGTAGCTAGGGGGCGCTTAACATTTCATCAACATCAGCCCCAGCATTTT	CASSVARGRLTFHQHQPQHF
TRBV6-5	NA	14	NA	TRBJ1-4	TGTGCCAGCACCGAGGCTCCGGAGGGGAAAAAACTGTTTTTT	CASTEAPEGKKLFF
TRBV27	TRBD1	14	NA	TRBJ1-6	TGTGCCAGCAGCAGACAGGGGGCGAGATCACCCCTCCACTTT	CASSRQGARSPLHF
TRBV15	NA	17	once	TRBJ1-5	TGTGCCACCAGCAGTGGAGCGGGTAGGGTCAGCAATCAGCCCCAGCATTTT	CATSSGAGRVSNQPQHF
TRBV3-1/TRBV3-2	TRBD2	17	NA	TRBJ2-7	TGTGCCCGCAGCCAATGGGGCGGGGGGGCCAGGGCCTACGAGCAGTACTTC	CARSQWGGGARAYEQYF
TRBV7-2	TRBD1	12	few	TRBJ1-2	TGTGCCAGCAGCCTGGGACAGGGAGGCTACACCTTC	CASSLGQGGYTF
TRBV7-8	NA	15	NA	TRBJ1-4	TGTGCCAGCAGCTTAGAGGGGTTTACTAATGAAAAACTGTTTTTT	CASSLEGFTNEKLFF
TRBV19	TRBD2	14	NA	TRBJ2-3	TGTGCCAGTAAGCGGGGGGCGAGCGCAGATACGCAGTATTTT	CASKRGASADTQYF
TRBV9	TRBD1	14	NA	TRBJ1-4	TGTGCCAGCAGCGTAGCACAGGGGAATGAAAAACTGTTTTTT	CASSVAQGNEKLFF
TRBV5-4	TRBD1	13	few	TRBJ2-2	TGTGCCAGCAGCATTCAGGGGGCTGGGGAGCTGTTTTTT	CASSIQGAGELFF
TRBV21-1	NA	11	NA	TRBJ2-7	TGTGCCAGCAGCCCCGCCTACGAGCAGTACTTC	CASSPAYEQYF
TRBV19	NA	12	NA	TRBJ2-7	TGTGCCAGTTCTGCGGGGATGTACGAGCAGTACTTC	CASSAGMYEQYF
TRBV13	TRBD2	14	NA	TRBJ2-5	TGTGCCAGCAGCTCCGCGACTAGCGGAGAGACCCAGTACTTC	CASSSATSGETQYF
TRBV7-9	NA	13	NA	TRBJ2-3	TGTGCCAGCAGCAAAGACGGGGGAGATACGCAGTATTTT	CASSKDGGDTQYF
TRBV21-1	NA	13	NA	TRBJ2-5	TGTGCCAGCAGCACCTTTGCGAAAGAGACCCAGTACTTC	CASSTFAKETQYF
TRBV29-1	NA	10	NA	TRBJ1-2	TGCAGCGCCGAGGAGGGATCATACACCTTC	CSAEEGSYTF
TRBV19	NA	16	NA	TRBJ2-4	TGTGCCAGTAGGGACGACAGGGAGGCTTCCAAAAACATTCAGTACTTC	CASRDDREASKNIQYF
TRBV4-1	TRBD1	15	NA	TRBJ1-2	TGCGCCAGCAGCCTCGCGACAGGGGGCGTGACTACCTACACCTTC	CASSLATGGVTTYTF
TRBV18	TRBD2	18	NA	TRBJ2-7	TGTGCCAGCTCAATAGGCGCGGGAGGGGTTTTAGGCTACTACGAGCAGTACTTC	CASSIGAGGVLGYYEQYF
TRBV10-3	NA	14	NA	TRBJ2-1	TGTGCCATCAGCCCCGGGGGTATCGTCAATGAGCAGTTCTTC	CAISPGGIVNEQFF
TRBV2	NA	12	NA	TRBJ1-2	TGTGCCAGCAGCGAACAGGGTGGCGGCTACACCTTC	CASSEQGGGYTF
TRBV7-2	TRBD2	18	NA	TRBJ2-4	TGTGCCAGCAGCCCCGGGACTAGCGGACCCTACTCCAAAAACATTCAGTACTTC	CASSPGTSGPYSKNIQYF
TRBV20-1	NA	13	few	TRBJ2-1	TGCAGTGCTAGTCCCAACTCCTACAATGAGCAGTTCTTC	CSASPNSYNEQFF
TRBV9	TRBD2	20	NA	TRBJ2-5	TGTGCCAGCAGCGTAGCCCCCCTCTCCCCCGCGACTAGCGGCCAAGAGACCCAGTACTTC	CASSVAPLSPATSGQETQYF
TRBV7-3	NA	18	NA	TRBJ2-1	TGTGCCAGCAGCTTAAAATCGGCGGGACCAACCTCCTACAATGAGCAGTTCTTC	CASSLKSAGPTSYNEQFF
TRBV5-1	NA	13	NA	TRBJ2-2	TGCGCCAGCAGCTTGGTAGCCTCCGGGGAGCTGTTTTTT	CASSLVASGELFF
TRBV4-1	NA	13	NA	TRBJ2-7	TGCGCCAGCAGCCAAGGGCCAGCCTACGAGCAGTACTTC	CASSQGPAYEQYF
TRBV6-1	TRBD1	17	NA	TRBJ1-5	TGTGCCAGCAGTGCACGTAGGACAGGGGTAAGCAATCAGCCCCAGCATTTT	CASSARRTGVSNQPQHF
TRBV6-1	NA	12	NA	TRBJ2-7	TGTGCCAGCAGTGATAACGGAGACGGGCAGTACTTC	CASSDNGDGQYF
TRBV7-3	TRBD1	14	NA	TRBJ1-2	TGTGCCAGCAGCCCGAGTACCCAGGGGGGTGGCTACACCTTC	CASSPSTQGGGYTF
TRBV25-1	NA	13	NA	TRBJ1-4	TGTGCCAGCAGTTTATTCCCGGGAGAAAAACTGTTTTTT	CASSLFPGEKLFF
TRBV28	TRBD2	15	NA	TRBJ2-7	TGTGCCAGCAGTTCCCAGTCGGGGGGGAGCTACGAGCAGTACTTC	CASSSQSGGSYEQYF
TRBV5-1	TRBD2	16	NA	TRBJ2-3	TGCGCCAGCAGCTCCCGGGGAAGCGGGGGGGCCGATACGCAGTATTTT	CASSSRGSGGADTQYF
TRBV6-1	NA	11	NA	TRBJ2-7	TGTGCCAGCAGTGAACGTAAAGGGGCGTACTTC	CASSERKGAYF
TRBV20-1	NA	10	few	TRBJ2-3	TGCAGTCACCTAAGCGATACGCAGTATTTT	CSHLSDTQYF
TRBV18	NA	16	NA	TRBJ2-7	TGTGCCAGCTCACCTCGACTGGGTCTGTCTACCTACGAGCAGTACTTC	CASSPRLGLSTYEQYF